This entry concerns a single T cell receptor beta chain. Its target is not known. The CDR3 covers 15 residues. V lost 4 bases to trimming and J lost 6 bases, with 17 bases between them. The sample belongs to a study of blood T cells in healthy people across ages. Notes on the study in general: Per million T cells, TCR beta diversity dropped about linearly as age rose. Long-lived and aged donors differed, with more naive CD4+ cells and higher diversity in the long-lived.

Every donor gave 9 to 10 milliliters of peripheral blood. Using a J-beta primer mix together with a sample-barcoded 5' primer, a second PCR was run for 7 to 11 cycles. Every sample returned 2.5 million or more CDR3-containing paired-end reads. A single record per CDR3 protein comes from TCRdb applying MiXCR to the 5' RACE reads. The sample records approximately 800,000 distinct CDR3 sequences, 55% to 65% being singletons. The origin of this receptor is a man younger than 45 in good health. J is TRBJ2-3 and V is TRBV12-3 or TRBV12-4; possible D gene TRBD2, 5 bases. Sample: blood. Here the CDR3 DNA reads TGTGCCAGCAGTTCCCCCCCCTCGGGAAGGGATACGCAGTATTTT. Translated: CASSSPPSGRDTQYF.